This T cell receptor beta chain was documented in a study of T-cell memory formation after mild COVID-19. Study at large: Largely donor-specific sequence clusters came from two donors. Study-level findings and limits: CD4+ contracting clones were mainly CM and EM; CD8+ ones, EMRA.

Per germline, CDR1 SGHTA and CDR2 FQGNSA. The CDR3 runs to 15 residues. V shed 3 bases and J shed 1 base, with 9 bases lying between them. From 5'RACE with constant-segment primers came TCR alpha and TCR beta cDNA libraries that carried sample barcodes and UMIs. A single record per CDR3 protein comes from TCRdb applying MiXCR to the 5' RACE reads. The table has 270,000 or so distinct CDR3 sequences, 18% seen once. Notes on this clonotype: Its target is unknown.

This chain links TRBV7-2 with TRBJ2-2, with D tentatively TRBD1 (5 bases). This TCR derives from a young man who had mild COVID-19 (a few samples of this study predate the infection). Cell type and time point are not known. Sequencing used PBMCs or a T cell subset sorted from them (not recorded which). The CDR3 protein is CASSFRGLNTGELFF. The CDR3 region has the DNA TGTGCCAGCAGCTTTAGGGGTCTGAACACCGGGGAGCTGTTTTTT.